This T cell receptor beta chain was identified during a study of post-analysis software for immune sequencing data. In regard to this clonotype: What it binds is not known.

V lost 7 bases, J lost 7 bases, and 9 bases stayed unmatched. The CDR3 length is 13 residues. Regarding the study as a whole: Those samples that were prepared in the same batch co-clustered strongly by F measure. Five TRBV segments, including TRBV5-6, TRBV5-1 and TRBV20-1, were more frequent in patients than controls.

TCR beta cDNA libraries included unique molecular identifiers. TCRdb re-analysed the PCR reads in MiXCR, keeping a single row per CDR3 protein. The sample lists around 700,000 distinct CDR3 sequences; more than 50% were seen once. This TCR was sampled from a girl under 10 years old with multiple sclerosis. The chain joins TRBV12-3 or TRBV12-4 to TRBJ1-2, with 7 bases fitting TRBD1. Sequencing used blood. CDR3: CASTPQGVSGYTF. The DNA of the CDR3 is TGTGCCAGCACGCCTCAGGGGGTATCTGGCTACACCTTC.